This T cell receptor (beta chain) was recovered during a study of cytotoxic CD8 clonotypes in ibrutinib-treated CLL. Depth targeted 1 in 200,000 to 1 in 1 million T cells, averaging around 10x coverage per clonotype. Here immunoSEQ multiplex PCR was the method, and the copy in TCRdb shows in-frame clones only, minus some. The sample has some 92,000 clones, approximately 71% seen once; the top ten hold under 30%. Trimming stripped 5 bases from V and 5 bases from J, with 12 bases between. This CDR3 comprises 13 residues. CDR1 MNHEY and CDR2 SMNVEV come from the germline V gene (reference sequence). This clone was counted only a few times.

V usage is TRBV27 and J usage is TRBJ2-5; D uncertain. The material sequenced was PBMCs, taken after 24 months of ibrutinib treatment. The TCR sequence derives from a human donor with chronic lymphocytic leukemia. CDR3 nucleotides: TGTGCCAGCAGTCCCCCATTGGGGGAGACCCAGTACTTC. Protein sequence: CASSPPLGETQYF.